Listed here are 15 T cell receptor beta chains from one sample, sequenced in a study of CXCR3-negative and CXCR3-positive naive CD8 T cells. Libraries of TRB cDNA were made by 5' RACE and carried UMIs. TCRdb re-called the 5' RACE reads and gives one entry per CDR3 protein, without DNA. The listing contains 50,000 to 65,000 distinct CDR3 sequences. Input material: memory CD8+ T cells from blood. The receptors derive from a human donor in good health. Some clones in this sample may be carry-over from other donors' samples.

This chain connects TRBV4-3 to TRBJ2-7; the TCRdb call, TRBD2, lacks DNA for checking. CDR1 and CDR2 from the germline V gene are LGHNA and YSLEER. The CDR3 is made up of 16 amino acids. CDR3 residues: CASSQDPAGGYYEQYF.

The J gene is TRBJ2-7, the V gene TRBV4-1; absent DNA, TCRdb's TRBD1 call cannot be checked. This CDR3 spans 15 amino acids. Per germline, CDR1 MGHRA and CDR2 YSYEKL. This CDR3 is CASSQGQGFSYEQYF.

The chain employs TRBV4-3 and TRBJ2-2; TCRdb designates TRBD2, a call that cannot be tested without DNA. This CDR3 is 20 amino acids long. CDR1 is LGHNA, CDR2 YSLEER, per germline. This CDR3 reads CASSQEWLAGRKSNTGELFF.

The chain's CDR3 is CASREFNSGNTIYF. V gene TRBV7-2 combines with J gene TRBJ1-3. This CDR3 spans 14 amino acids. Germline V gene lookup returns CDR1 SGHTA and CDR2 FQGNSA.

This sequence joins TRBV20-1 and TRBJ2-1. CDR3 size: 15 residues. Per germline, CDR1 DFQATT and CDR2 SNEGSKA (reference sequence). The CDR3 protein is CSARDRPMTRPEQFF.

This clonotype registers medium-sized by frequency. The rearrangement links TRBV20-1 to TRBJ2-3; lacking DNA, the TRBD2 call made by TCRdb goes unchecked. Looked up from germline, CDR1 is DFQATT and CDR2 is SNEGSKA (reference sequence). CDR3 size: 14 residues. The CDR3 reads CSATTSGVWNTQYF.

The V and J genes are TRBV27 and TRBJ2-7; absent DNA, TCRdb's TRBD1 call cannot be checked. This CDR3 region has 14 residues. CDR1 is MNHEY, CDR2 SMNVEV, per germline (reference sequence). The CDR3 here is CASSPGTGGDEQYF.

The rearrangement joins TRBV15 to TRBJ2-5; with no DNA, the TCRdb D assignment of TRBD2 cannot be verified. The CDR3 is made up of 19 amino acids. The germline gives CDR1 LNHNV, CDR2 YYDKDF (reference sequence). This CDR3 reads CATSRPFIGTSGDQETQYF.

V usage is TRBV6-1 and J usage is TRBJ2-7; checking the TCRdb D call of TRBD2 is not possible without DNA. The germline gives CDR1 MNHNS, CDR2 SASEGT. This CDR3 comprises 15 residues. The CDR3 region is CASSEWREGQDEQYF.

The CDR3: CSVIPGTLELNEQYF. The chain carries TRBV29-1 and TRBJ2-7; the D call from TCRdb, TRBD1, cannot be confirmed without DNA. CDR1 is SQVTM and CDR2 is ANQGSEA in the germline V gene. CDR3 size: 15 residues.

The chain couples TRBV28 to TRBJ2-5; TCRdb proposes TRBD2, but this gene call is untestable without DNA. The CDR3 has 18 amino acids. Germline CDR1 MDHEN, CDR2 SYDVKM. CDR3 sequence: CASSFNLAGETPQETQYF.

This sequence joins TRBV24-1 and TRBJ1-6; the D call from TCRdb, TRBD1, cannot be confirmed without DNA. CDR3 length equals 18 residues. Germline CDR1 and CDR2: KGHDR and SFDVKD. This chain's CDR3 is CATSDFVETGEDNSPLHF.

The chain links TRBV2 to TRBJ1-3; TCRdb selects TRBD1, and the lack of DNA leaves this call unchecked. In germline, CDR1 is SNHLY, CDR2 FYNNEI. The CDR3 is 16 amino acids. CDR3 sequence reads: CASSEDTGGSGNTIYF. Full variable domain (outside the CDR3, taken from reference TRBV2 and TRBJ1-3): EPEVTQTPSHQVTQMGQEVILRCVPISNHLYFYWYRQILGQKVEFLVSFYNNEISEKSEIFDDQFSVERPDGSNFTLKIRSTKLEDSAMYFCASSEDTGGSGNTIYFGEGSWLTVV.

The V call is TRBV29-1, the J call TRBJ2-7; without DNA, the TCRdb call of TRBD2 cannot be checked. Germline V gives CDR1 SQVTM, CDR2 ANQGSEA. The CDR3 spans 15 residues. CDR3 protein: CSVEVPGLPDYEQYF.

This chain connects TRBV19 to TRBJ2-7; without DNA, the TCRdb call of TRBD1 cannot be checked. The germline V gene has CDR1 LNHDA and CDR2 SQIVND (reference sequence). The CDR3 runs to 15 residues. CDR3: CASSSRGTNLAEQYF. Full variable domain (missing parts from reference TRBV19 and TRBJ2-7): DGGITQSPKYLFRKEGQNVTLSCEQNLNHDAMYWYRQDPGQGLRLIYYSQIVNDFQKGDIAEGYSVSREKKESFPLTVTSAQKNPTAFYLCASSSRGTNLAEQYFGPGTRLTVT.